This T cell receptor beta chain emerged from a study of control samples from healthy donors and cancer patients. CDR1 and CDR2 from the germline V gene are SGHNT and YENEEA. The CDR3 is made up of 15 amino acids. J was trimmed by 8 bases and V by 3 bases; bases with no gene match: 6. Produced via immunoSEQ multiplex PCR; TCRdb's table is partial and in-frame only. The table includes some 15,000 clones, approximately 93% detected once. This chain uses TRBV11-3 with TRBJ2-1; 11 positions match TRBD2. This TCR was recovered from a man older than 75 with lung cancer. The sequenced sample consisted of PBMCs. The DNA for the CDR3 is TGTGCCAGCAGCTTCGATAGCGGGGGGGCCTATGAGCAGTTCTTC. This gives the protein CASSFDSGGAYEQFF.